This is a list of T cell receptor beta chains from one sample in a study of glioma-infiltrating T cells. TCRdb ran MiXCR on the multiplex PCR reads and lists one entry per CDR3 protein. The table records more than 20,000 distinct CDR3 sequences, roughly 24% of them present only once. Sequencing used glioma tissue, nonneoplastic brain tissue, or PBMCs (not recorded which). These receptors originate from a human donor with low-grade glioma or glioblastoma, undergoing nonglioma brain surgery, or in good health (not recorded which). CDR3s include the opening cysteine and the closing phenylalanine or tryptophan. Fields, in order: V gene, J gene, D gene, clone size, CDR3 DNA, CDR3 protein. D genes are given only for firm matches. Clone size appears in some rows only: once, few, many, or a class for an expanded clone.

v_gene: TRBV6-1
j_gene: TRBJ1-2
d_gene: TRBD1
abundance: .
CDR3nt: TGTGCCAGCACCCCCGGGACAGGGTACCATGGCTACACCTTC
CDR3aa: CASTPGTGYHGYTF

v_gene: TRBV18
j_gene: TRBJ1-1
d_gene: .
abundance: few
CDR3nt: TGTGCCAGCTCACCGGACACTGAAGCTTTCTTT
CDR3aa: CASSPDTEAFF

v_gene: TRBV2
j_gene: TRBJ1-2
d_gene: TRBD1
abundance: once
CDR3nt: TGTGCCAGCAGGGGACAGGACGATGGCTACACCTTC
CDR3aa: CASRGQDDGYTF

v_gene: TRBV30
j_gene: TRBJ1-1
d_gene: .
abundance: .
CDR3nt: TGTGCCTGGAAGGGGGGGAGGGGAAATTGGAACACTGAAGCTTTCTTT
CDR3aa: CAWKGGRGNWNTEAFF

v_gene: TRBV7-9
j_gene: TRBJ1-3
d_gene: .
abundance: .
CDR3nt: TGTGCCAGCAGCGCCCCAAACCACAGGGCTGGAAACACCATATATTTT
CDR3aa: CASSAPNHRAGNTIYF

v_gene: TRBV20-1
j_gene: TRBJ2-7
d_gene: TRBD2
abundance: many
CDR3nt: TGCAGTGCCAGGGCTAGCGGACTCTCCTACGAGCAGTACTTC
CDR3aa: CSARASGLSYEQYF

v_gene: TRBV9
j_gene: TRBJ1-1
d_gene: .
abundance: few
CDR3nt: TGTGCCAGCAGCGTAGCTTGGCAGACTGAAGCTTTCTTT
CDR3aa: CASSVAWQTEAFF

v_gene: TRBV27
j_gene: TRBJ2-7
d_gene: .
abundance: medium-sized
CDR3nt: TGTGCCAGCAGTTTCCGAGGGGGTGTCTACGAGCAGTACTTC
CDR3aa: CASSFRGGVYEQYF

v_gene: TRBV7-3
j_gene: TRBJ2-7
d_gene: .
abundance: .
CDR3nt: TGTGCCAGCAGCTTAACGGGGGCGATGGGCTCCTACGAGCAGTACTTC
CDR3aa: CASSLTGAMGSYEQYF

v_gene: TRBV12-3/TRBV12-4
j_gene: TRBJ2-7
d_gene: .
abundance: .
CDR3nt: TGTGCCAGCAGTTACGGGCGTACCTACGGGCAGTACTTC
CDR3aa: CASSYGRTYGQYF

v_gene: TRBV27
j_gene: TRBJ2-2
d_gene: .
abundance: many
CDR3nt: TGTGCCAGCACCGAGGTGTCAAGCACCGGGGAGCTGTTTTTT
CDR3aa: CASTEVSSTGELFF

v_gene: TRBV2
j_gene: TRBJ2-5
d_gene: TRBD1
abundance: few
CDR3nt: TGTGCCAACACCCGGGACAGGGGATTAGAGACCCAGTACTTC
CDR3aa: CANTRDRGLETQYF

v_gene: TRBV6-1
j_gene: TRBJ1-5
d_gene: .
abundance: many
CDR3nt: TGTGCCAGCAGTGCCATTAGCAATCAGCCCCAGCATTTT
CDR3aa: CASSAISNQPQHF

v_gene: TRBV6-1
j_gene: TRBJ2-3
d_gene: TRBD2
abundance: many
CDR3nt: TGTGCCAGCAGCTACGGGGGGATCACAGATACGCAGTATTTT
CDR3aa: CASSYGGITDTQYF

v_gene: TRBV19
j_gene: TRBJ2-7
d_gene: TRBD2
abundance: .
CDR3nt: TGTGCCAGTAGTATAGATGGGAGTAGCGGGGGATTATACGAGCAGTACTTC
CDR3aa: CASSIDGSSGGLYEQYF

v_gene: TRBV28
j_gene: TRBJ1-4
d_gene: TRBD1
abundance: many
CDR3nt: TGTGCCAGCAGTTCGACCGGGACAGGGGCCGAAAAACTGTTTTTT
CDR3aa: CASSSTGTGAEKLFF

v_gene: TRBV13
j_gene: TRBJ2-3
d_gene: .
abundance: many
CDR3nt: TGTGCCAGCAGCTTACCGGGTGGAAGCACAGATACGCAGTATTTT
CDR3aa: CASSLPGGSTDTQYF

v_gene: TRBV28
j_gene: TRBJ1-5
d_gene: TRBD1
abundance: many
CDR3nt: TGTGCCAGCAGTTTCTTGACAGGGGTCAATCAGCCCCAGCATTTT
CDR3aa: CASSFLTGVNQPQHF

v_gene: TRBV14
j_gene: TRBJ2-3
d_gene: .
abundance: few
CDR3nt: TGTGCCAGCGGTCCCAGTGGAGATACGCAGTATTTT
CDR3aa: CASGPSGDTQYF

v_gene: TRBV4-1
j_gene: TRBJ1-1
d_gene: .
abundance: few
CDR3nt: TGCGCCAGCAGCCAAGATAGGACACCCGACACTGAAGCTTTCTTT
CDR3aa: CASSQDRTPDTEAFF

v_gene: TRBV6-1
j_gene: TRBJ1-3
d_gene: .
abundance: many
CDR3nt: TGTGCCAGCCGACGGGACTCTGGAAACACCATATATTTT
CDR3aa: CASRRDSGNTIYF

v_gene: TRBV19
j_gene: TRBJ1-2
d_gene: .
abundance: .
CDR3nt: TGTGCCAGTAGTATAGTTGGGGGCTCGGGCTACACCTTC
CDR3aa: CASSIVGGSGYTF

v_gene: TRBV20-1
j_gene: TRBJ1-5
d_gene: .
abundance: many
CDR3nt: TGCAGTGCTAGCCGACCGTGGACGGGCCCGGGTCAGCCCCAGCATTTT
CDR3aa: CSASRPWTGPGQPQHF